The 29 T cell receptor beta chains reported below all come from one sample, sequenced in a study of cytomegalovirus exposure and HLA in healthy donors. With 60 Vbeta and 13 Jbeta primers, the PCR was carried out. Profiled with immunoSEQ multiplex PCR; TCRdb holds only in-frame clones, not every one. The table shows approximately 150,000 clones, with almost 85% occurring only once. The specimen sequenced was PBMCs. The receptors originated from a girl aged 10 to 17 in good health and CMV-seropositive.

The chain couples TRBV2 to TRBJ2-3, with 11 bases aligning to TRBD2. V was clipped by 6 bases and J by 5 bases; unmatched bases: 16. The CDR3 has 18 amino acids. Germline assignment: CDR1 SNHLY and CDR2 FYNNEI. This chain's CDR3 is CASRPGGSGGVRGDTQYF. The DNA of the CDR3 is TGTGCCAGCAGACCGGGCGGTAGCGGGGGGGTTCGGGGAGATACGCAGTATTTT. Drawing the rest from reference TRBV2 and TRBJ2-3, the complete variable domain is EPEVTQTPSHQVTQMGQEVILRCVPISNHLYFYWYRQILGQKVEFLVSFYNNEISEKSEIFDDQFSVERPDGSNFTLKIRSTKLEDSAMYFCASRPGGSGGVRGDTQYFGPGTRLTVL.

This clone has a handful of counts. The rearrangement joins TRBV18 to TRBJ1-1, with no clear D. There are 13 residues in the CDR3. CDR1 is KGHSH, CDR2 LQKENI, per germline. With 3 bases removed from V and 0 bases from J, the gap between germline ends came to 5 bases. The chain's CDR3 is CASSPDMNTEAFF. The CDR3 nucleotides read TGTGCCAGCTCACCCGACATGAACACTGAAGCTTTCTTT.

In regard to this clone: One end of the junction fails to match germline, which may point to a read error. The chain employs TRBV7-8 and TRBJ1-2; the D gene is possibly TRBD1 (5 bases). CDR3 length: 14 amino acids. The germline CDR1 and CDR2 sequences are SGHVS and FQNEAQ. In DNA form, the CDR3 reads TGTGCCGGCAGCTTAGAGGGGCTTAACTATGGCTACACCTTC. Residues: CAGSLEGLNYGYTF.

This chain links TRBV7-3 with TRBJ2-7; 7 bases are shared with TRBD1. From germline, CDR1 is SGHTA and CDR2 FQGTGA. With V trimmed by 2 bases and J by 0 bases, 4 bases remained unmatched. The CDR3 spans 15 residues. The DNA for the CDR3 is TGTGCCAGCAGCTTAGGCGACAGGGACTCCTACGAGCAGTACTTC. This encodes CASSLGDRDSYEQYF.

This chain connects TRBV4-2 to TRBJ1-1; perhaps TRBD1 as D (6 bases). CDR1 is LGHNA, CDR2 YNFKEQ, per germline. The V end was cut by 3 bases, the J end by 4 bases, with 15 bases between. The CDR3 spans 15 residues. The CDR3 is CASSQGGQLRTEAFF. The DNA for the CDR3 is TGTGCCAGCAGCCAGGGCGGACAGCTTCGCACTGAAGCTTTCTTT.

This chain uses TRBV6-5 with TRBJ1-2, with no clear D. The CDR3 totals 13 residues. The ends were cut back, 6 bases at V and 4 bases at J, with 12 bases in the middle. Germline V CDR1 and CDR2: MNHEY, SVGAGI. CDR3 amino acids: CASSNAGLYGYTF. CDR3 DNA: TGTGCCAGCAGCAACGCAGGACTCTATGGCTACACCTTC.

The V call is TRBV18, the J call TRBJ1-1; 8 bases match TRBD1. Germline CDR1 and CDR2: KGHSH and LQKENI. CDR3 length equals 16 residues. V lost 3 bases to trimming and J lost 1 base; unmatched junction nucleotides: 7. The CDR3 here is CASSPYRGQGNTEAFF. The CDR3 region has the DNA TGTGCCAGCTCACCTTACCGTGGACAGGGGAACACTGAAGCTTTCTTT.

Relative to its sample, this clone is large. The chain uses TRBV5-1 and TRBJ1-2; TRBD1 is a possible D gene (5 bases). Germline CDR1 SGHRS, CDR2 YFSETQ. Trimming cost V 2 bases and J 6 bases, with 11 bases left between them. The CDR3 loop spans 13 amino acids. The CDR3 DNA is TGCGCCAGCAGCTTAGACAGAAGGGATGGCTACACCTTC. Its protein is CASSLDRRDGYTF.

This rearrangement joins TRBV7-2 to TRBJ1-3; a possible D gene is TRBD1 (5 bases). Germline assignment: CDR1 SGHTA and CDR2 FQGNSA. This CDR3 contains 15 residues. Trimming removed 1 base at V and 2 bases at J, with 9 bases between. The CDR3 reads CASSLVGGTGNTIYF. CDR3 nucleotides: TGTGCCAGCAGCTTAGTGGGGGGGACTGGAAACACCATATATTTT.

V gene TRBV6-1 combines with J gene TRBJ1-2; D is undetermined. This CDR3 is 13 amino acids long. CDR1 is MNHNS, CDR2 SASEGT, per germline. The chain's CDR3 is CALETVANYGYTF. The CDR3 DNA is TGTGCGCTAGAGACCGTGGCTAACTATGGCTACACCTTC.

The chain couples TRBV11-2 to TRBJ1-4; weak D call: TRBD1 (5 bases). Germline lookup yields CDR1 SGHAT and CDR2 FQNNGV. With 2 bases removed from V and 6 bases from J, the gap between germline ends came to 7 bases. This CDR3 is 13 amino acids long. CDR3: CASSLPGDEKLFF. Here the CDR3 DNA reads TGTGCCAGCAGCTTACCGGGGGATGAAAAACTGTTTTTT.

The rearrangement joins TRBV6-1 to TRBJ2-6; the match to TRBD1 covers 7 bases. After removal of 3 bases from V and 0 bases from J, the junction contained 8 bases not matched to a gene. The CDR3 runs to 18 residues. Germline-derived CDR1 and CDR2 are MNHNS and SASEGT. This CDR3 is CASSDHRDSYSGANVLTF. The CDR3 DNA follows: TGTGCCAGCAGTGATCATCGGGACAGCTACTCTGGGGCCAACGTCCTGACTTTC.

As regards this clone: Different DNA sequences within this sample yield the same CDR3. The chain couples TRBV27 to TRBJ1-1; D not certain. V lost 0 bases and J 7 bases, leaving 9 bases between the germline ends. The CDR3 is 13 amino acids. Germline CDR1 MNHEY, CDR2 SMNVEV (reference sequence). The CDR3 here is CASSLSGGSEAFF. CDR3 in DNA: TGTGCCAGCAGTTTATCTGGTGGGAGTGAAGCTTTCTTT.

The chain joins TRBV2 to TRBJ1-2, with a tentative D call TRBD1 (6 bases). CDR3 size: 15 residues. CDR1 is SNHLY and CDR2 is FYNNEI in the germline V gene. With 4 bases removed from V and 1 base from J, the gap between germline ends came to 13 bases. The CDR3: CASSGTDPLNYGYTF. CDR3 coding DNA: TGTGCCAGCAGTGGGACAGACCCTCTTAACTATGGCTACACCTTC.

This clone occurred once. CDR3 bases: TGCAGCGTTGAAGGACGGGGGGGCAAAACAGATACGCAGTATTTT. The encoded protein is CSVEGRGGKTDTQYF. V usage is TRBV29-1 and J usage is TRBJ2-3; 8 positions match TRBD2. Germline assignment: CDR1 SQVTM and CDR2 ANQGSEA. CDR3 length equals 15 residues. V was pared by 1 base and J by 3 bases, with 6 bases of the junction left unmatched.

The chain links TRBV6-6 to TRBJ1-1; 8 bases match TRBD1. The CDR3 has 14 amino acids. Germline CDR1 and CDR2: MNHNY and SVGAGI (reference sequence). V was pared by 5 bases and J by 7 bases, with 9 bases of the junction left unmatched. This CDR3 is CASSRPGQGIEAFF. Written as DNA, the CDR3 is TGTGCCAGCAGTCGACCCGGACAGGGTATTGAAGCTTTCTTT.

This clone came up once. J is TRBJ1-1 and V is TRBV2, with a weak D call TRBD1 (6 bases). V dropped 5 bases and J dropped 5 bases, with 15 bases sitting between them. From germline, CDR1 is SNHLY and CDR2 FYNNEI. There are 14 residues in the CDR3. In DNA, the CDR3 is TGTGCCAGCAGTAGGGCAGGGGCTATTACTGAAGCTTTCTTT. Residues: CASSRAGAITEAFF.

This chain uses TRBV9 with TRBJ1-2; D is perhaps TRBD1 (5 bases). Germline CDR1 reads SGDLS; CDR2 reads YYNGEE. V dropped 4 bases and J dropped 3 bases, with 16 bases sitting between them. The CDR3 has 15 residues. CDR3 nucleotides: TGTGCCAGCAGCCCCCCCGGGGGAGCGTACTATGGCTACACCTTC. Protein product: CASSPPGGAYYGYTF.

A remark on this clone: In the same sample, other DNA sequences code for this CDR3. The chain recombines TRBV18 with TRBJ1-1, with D perhaps matching TRBD1 (5 bases). Germline lookup yields CDR1 KGHSH and CDR2 LQKENI. The CDR3 is 15 amino acids. Trimming stripped 0 bases from V and 0 bases from J, with 8 bases between. For the CDR3, the DNA is TGTGCCAGCTCACCACCGACAGCTATGAACACTGAAGCTTTCTTT. It specifies CASSPPTAMNTEAFF.

This chain connects TRBV5-1 to TRBJ1-1; 8 bases align to TRBD1. Germline CDR1 is SGHRS and CDR2 is YFSETQ. This CDR3 has 17 residues. The J segment lost 5 bases and the V segment lost 4 bases, leaving 16 bases of the junction unmatched. The CDR3 nucleotides read TGCGCCAGCAGCCAAGGCTCCGCGACAGGGGAGGGAACTGAAGCTTTCTTT. Protein: CASSQGSATGEGTEAFF.

The chain employs TRBV9 and TRBJ1-2; D is uncertain. Germline CDR1 SGDLS, CDR2 YYNGEE. CDR3 length equals 15 residues. Trimming removed 0 bases from V and 0 bases from J, with 9 bases in between. CDR3 nucleotide sequence: TGTGCCAGCAGCGTAGAAATTGAGGCTAACTATGGCTACACCTTC. Its translation is CASSVEIEANYGYTF.

The rearrangement links TRBV11-3 to TRBJ2-3; D may be TRBD2 (5 bases). Trimming removed 4 bases at V and 1 base at J, with 15 bases between. CDR1 and CDR2 (germline): SGHNT, YENEEA. This CDR3 is built from 16 residues. The CDR3 is CASSSRARGGTDTQYF. The CDR3 nucleotides are TGTGCCAGCAGCTCCCGGGCCCGGGGAGGCACAGATACGCAGTATTTT.

The rearrangement uses TRBV7-8 and TRBJ1-6, with TRBD1 matching 8 bases. The CDR3 contains 15 residues. V shed 0 bases and J 8 bases; nucleotides not matched to a gene: 3. CDR1 and CDR2 from the germline V gene are SGHVS and FQNEAQ. CDR3 in amino acids: CASSLADRVYSPLHF. Written as DNA, the CDR3 is TGTGCCAGCAGCTTAGCGGACAGGGTATATTCACCCCTCCACTTT.

This clone showed up just a few times. The genes are TRBV7-8 and TRBJ2-7; 11 bases match TRBD1. The V and J ends lost 4 bases and 6 bases, in that order; junction bases with no gene match: 11. Germline loops: CDR1 SGHVS, CDR2 FQNEAQ. The CDR3 spans 16 residues. In DNA form, the CDR3 reads TGTGCCAGCAGCTCCTATAGCGTGGGGACAGGGGGCGAGCAGTACTTC. Its protein product is CASSSYSVGTGGEQYF.

The chain combines TRBV2 with TRBJ2-7; D may be TRBD2 (5 bases). The CDR3 is 13 residues long. Trimming pared 8 bases from V and 2 bases from J, leaving 13 bases between. The V gene's germline CDR1 is SNHLY and CDR2 FYNNEI. DNA of the CDR3: TGTGCCAGCGTGAGGGTCCTAACCTACGAGCAGTACTTC. It encodes CASVRVLTYEQYF.

The chain uses TRBV5-4 and TRBJ1-1; D gene unclear. The germline gives CDR1 SGHNT, CDR2 YYREEE (reference sequence). V lost 2 bases and J lost 8, with 13 bases in between. The CDR3 length is 13 residues. CDR3 DNA: TGTGCCAGCAGCTTACTTGGGCAATACGAAGCTTTCTTT. It specifies CASSLLGQYEAFF.

V and J are TRBV27 and TRBJ1-1; D remains ambiguous. The CDR3 loop spans 15 amino acids. V lost 4 bases, J lost 3 bases, and 15 bases lay in between. Germline assignment: CDR1 MNHEY and CDR2 SMNVEV (reference sequence). Here the CDR3 DNA reads TGTGCCAGCAGTTCATGGGGAATCGGGGACACTGAAGCTTTCTTT. Protein: CASSSWGIGDTEAFF.

This chain connects TRBV9 to TRBJ2-1; 8 positions match TRBD2. V lost 0 bases, J lost 2 bases, and 7 bases stayed unmatched. This CDR3 comprises 17 residues. Germline V gene data show CDR1 as SGDLS and CDR2 as YYNGEE. In DNA, the CDR3 is TGTGCCAGCAGCGTAGTACGGGAGCGGGGGCCCTACAATGAGCAGTTCTTC. Protein sequence: CASSVVRERGPYNEQFF. Based on the CDR3 plus reference TRBV9 and TRBJ2-1, the full variable domain is DSGVTQTPKHLITATGQRVTLRCSPRSGDLSVYWYQQSLDQGLQFLIQYYNGEERAKGNILERFSAQQFPDLHSELNLSSLELGDSALYFCASSVVRERGPYNEQFFGPGTRLTVL.

J is TRBJ1-5 and V is TRBV27; TRBD1 matches 9 bases. Germline-derived CDR1 and CDR2 are MNHEY and SMNVEV (reference sequence). The CDR3 is 15 residues long. Germline trimming cut 7 bases from V and 2 bases from J; bases unmatched to any gene: 6. The DNA for the CDR3 is TGTGCCAGCACCCTAACAGGGGGCGGCAATCAGCCCCAGCATTTT. Translation gives CASTLTGGGNQPQHF.